This record looks at one T cell receptor (beta chain) sequence and its context. Its antigen remains unidentified. One end of the junction fails to match germline, which may point to a read error. Unique-molecular-identifier-tagged TCR beta cDNA libraries were used. TCRdb re-called the PCR reads with MiXCR, one entry per CDR3 protein. The sample has 350,000 to 450,000 distinct CDR3 sequences; roughly 38% are singletons. The data derive from a study of post-analysis software for immune sequencing data. Overall study results and limits: By F measure, strong co-clustering occurred among samples prepared in the same batch. TRBV5-6, TRBV5-1 and TRBV20-1 were among 4 or 5 TRBV segments more frequent in patients than controls. Relative to controls, patients with multiple sclerosis showed significantly lower normalized Chao1 diversity.

This CDR3 is built from 13 residues. Per germline, CDR1 SSHAT and CDR2 FNYEAQ (reference sequence). The chain links TRBV7-7 to TRBJ2-5; 7 bases line up with TRBD2. The J call may be incorrect, as the DNA end agrees better with TRBJ2-7. This clonotype was obtained from a girl aged 5-17 years with multiple sclerosis. The sequenced material came from blood. The CDR3 nucleotides are TGTGCTAGCAGCCCCGTGGGGGGGTTCGAGCAGTACTTC. As protein: CASSPVGGFEQYF.